The source of this TCR beta chain is a study of T cell responses to AZD1222 COVID-19 vaccine. A remark on this clone: Antigen: not known.

The assay was immunoSEQ multiplex PCR, and TCRdb's table has in-frame clones only and misses some. The data contain about 110,000 clones, 86% of them singletons. Regarding the study as a whole: Elevations in Spike-specific TCR breadth and depth followed administration of two AZD1222 doses. The reported proportion of spike-specific TCRs targeting unmutated variant regions was nearly half.

CDR1 and CDR2 (germline): LGHDT, YNNKEL (reference sequence). The CDR3 loop spans 11 amino acids. Trimming removed 5 bases at V and 6 bases at J, with 6 bases between. This chain links TRBV3-1 (or the pseudogene TRBV3-2) with TRBJ2-3; D is unresolved. The TCR comes from an adult in good health. The material sequenced was peripheral blood, taken on day 0 of AZD1222 vaccination. The CDR3 coding sequence is TGTGCCAGCAGCAATTCGGATACGCAGTATTTT. This translates into CASSNSDTQYF.